This T cell receptor (beta chain) was retrieved from a study of T cell repertoires in cytomegalovirus infection. Overall study context: Public TCR beta signature analysis indicated the presence of both CMV infection and matching HLA type.

Study-level results: There were HLA-C-restricted CMV-specific TCR beta clonotypes dominating the ex vivo response. Cumulative frequency (of public TCR beta family members) identified carriers of CMV plus the relevant HLA.

Each CDR3 protein gets one entry after TCRdb re-called the reads with MiXCR. The sample holds 200,000 to 300,000 distinct CDR3 sequences, around 6.6% seen once. At least ten counts were recorded for this clonotype. Antigen specificity is unknown. Germline V gene data show CDR1 as SGHKS and CDR2 as YYEKEE (reference sequence). This CDR3 contains 14 residues. V gave up 3 bases and J gave up 8 bases, with 17 bases separating them. This clonotype was sampled from a human donor in good health (CMV status not recorded). Some clones in this sample may be carry-over from other donors' samples. The specimen was PBMCs. The J gene is TRBJ1-2, the V gene TRBV5-5; unclear D gene. This chain's CDR3 is CASSSTNDPLGYTF. The CDR3 DNA reads TGTGCCAGCAGCTCCACCAACGACCCCCTCGGCTACACCTTC.